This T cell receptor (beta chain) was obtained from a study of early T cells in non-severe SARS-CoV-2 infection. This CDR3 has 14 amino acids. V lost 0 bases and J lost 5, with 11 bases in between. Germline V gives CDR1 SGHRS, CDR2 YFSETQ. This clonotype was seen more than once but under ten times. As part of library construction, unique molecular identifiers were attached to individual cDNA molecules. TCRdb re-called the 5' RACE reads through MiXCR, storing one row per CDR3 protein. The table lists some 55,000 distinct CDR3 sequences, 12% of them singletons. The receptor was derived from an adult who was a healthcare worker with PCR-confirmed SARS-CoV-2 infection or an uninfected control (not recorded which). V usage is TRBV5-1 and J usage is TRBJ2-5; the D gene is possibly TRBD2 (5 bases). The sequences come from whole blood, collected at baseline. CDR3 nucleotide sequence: TGCGCCAGCAGCTTGGGACTAATGGAGGAGACCCAGTACTTC. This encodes CASSLGLMEETQYF.